This TCR beta chain was captured in a study of T cell responses to AZD1222 COVID-19 vaccine. Overall study results and limits: With two AZD1222 doses given, Spike-specific TCR breadth and depth both rose. Donors, mostly white British, included more females; clonal diversity was possibly underestimated. Among AZD1222 vaccinees, only six or seven were seropositive at baseline. Close to half of spike-specific TCRs reportedly recognize unmutated variant regions.

Produced via immunoSEQ multiplex PCR; TCRdb's table is partial and in-frame only. The data contain 95,000 to 150,000 clones, about 92% of them singletons. Regarding this clone: The antigen is not known.

V trimming: 0 bases; J trimming: 3 bases; junction bases outside the gene matches: 11. The CDR3 is made up of 18 amino acids. Per the germline V gene, CDR1 is LGHNA and CDR2 is YSLEER. This sample comprised peripheral blood, obtained on day 0 of AZD1222 vaccination. The receptor was isolated from an adult in good health. The chain employs TRBV4-3 and TRBJ2-7; 10 positions match TRBD1. Here the CDR3 reads CASSQDRLTGGRGYEQYF. The CDR3 DNA sequence: TGCGCCAGCAGCCAAGATCGCCTGACAGGGGGCCGGGGCTACGAGCAGTACTTC.